This paragraph covers one T cell receptor beta chain sequence. These data belong to a study of blood T cell repertoires in COVID-19. Looking at the study overall: The origin of the acute and convalescent COVID-19 samples was the United States, Italy and Spain. From T cells, B-cell-depleted T cells, or PBMCs came the material, which was cDNA or gDNA.

CDR3 length equals 14 residues. Germline V gene lookup returns CDR1 MNHEY and CDR2 SVGAGI. The V gene end was trimmed by 7 bases and the J gene end by 3 bases; junction bases not matched to a gene: 7. Original analysis: Estimation of nucleated cell counts relied on the amplification of reference gene primers. Sequencing used immunoSEQ multiplex PCR; TCRdb keeps in-frame clones, though not all of them. The D gene and trimming were derived from the DNA, and the V and J assignments and clone size from that table. The sample shows 150,000 to 200,000 clones, about 85% of them seen only once. The chain couples TRBV6-5 to TRBJ2-5; 8 nucleotides line up with TRBD2. The TCR sequence derives from a man in his 60s with acute or convalescent COVID-19. Specimen: peripheral blood. CDR3 sequence reads: CASTSPGLEETQYF. As DNA, the CDR3 is TGTGCCAGCACTTCTCCGGGACTAGAAGAGACCCAGTACTTC.